This passage covers 9 T cell receptor beta chains from one sample sequenced in a study of shared clonotypes between healthy human individuals. Generated by immunoSEQ multiplex PCR, the TCRdb table keeps only in-frame clones and is missing some. The table has about 2.3 million clones, 85% to 95% seen once. The sequenced material came from naive CD4+ T cells from PBMCs. The subset denotes: CD45RA+ positively selected. These receptors were taken from a man between 18 and 29 years old in good health. Some clones in this sample may be carry-over from other donors' samples.

A note on this clone: Different DNA sequences within this sample yield the same CDR3. The chain combines TRBV7-9 with TRBJ1-2, with D unclear. The CDR3 totals 13 residues. The germline V gene has CDR1 SEHNR and CDR2 FQNEAQ (reference sequence). V was clipped by 0 bases and J by 2 bases, with 4 bases between them. CDR3 protein: CASSLALNYGYTF. For the CDR3, the DNA is TGTGCCAGCAGCTTAGCGTTAAACTATGGCTACACCTTC.

The genes are TRBV4-1 and TRBJ2-2; D might be TRBD2 (6 bases). The V end was cut by 4 bases, the J end by 1 base, with 13 bases between. The V gene's germline CDR1 is MGHRA and CDR2 YSYEKL. This CDR3 is built from 16 residues. CDR3 protein: CASSRGPAGNTGELFF. CDR3 coding DNA: TGCGCCAGCAGCCGAGGTCCAGCGGGGAACACCGGGGAGCTGTTTTTT.

The sample holds one count of this clone. The chain joins TRBV28 to TRBJ1-3; no definite D call. The germline gives CDR1 MDHEN, CDR2 SYDVKM. This CDR3 comprises 17 residues. The V end was cut by 2 bases, the J end by 0 bases, with 14 bases between. The CDR3 region is CASSLTNRGHSGNTIYF. DNA for the CDR3: TGTGCCAGCAGTTTAACCAACCGTGGGCACTCTGGAAACACCATATATTTT.

J is TRBJ2-7 and V is TRBV18; TRBD1 matches 7 bases. J was trimmed by 2 bases and V by 3 bases; bases with no gene match: 7. Germline-derived CDR1 and CDR2 are KGHSH and LQKENI. This CDR3 comprises 15 residues. The CDR3 DNA reads as TGTGCCAGCTCACCGGCCCGGGACAGAGCCTACGAGCAGTACTTC. It encodes CASSPARDRAYEQYF.

The rearrangement uses TRBV20-1 and TRBJ1-2; D ambiguous. Trimming shortened V by 3 bases and J by 6 bases, and 2 bases separated the two germline ends. Germline-derived CDR1 and CDR2 are DFQATT and SNEGSKA (reference sequence). This CDR3 comprises 9 residues. The CDR3 bases are TGCAGTGCTAGTCATGGCTACACCTTC. Its protein product is CSASHGYTF.

The chain employs TRBV5-1 and TRBJ2-5; 14 bases agree with TRBD2. The V and J ends lost 4 bases and 4 bases, in that order; junction bases with no gene match: 6. Germline loops: CDR1 SGHRS, CDR2 YFSETQ. The CDR3 totals 16 residues. Here the CDR3 reads CASSETSGGAPETQYF. CDR3 DNA: TGCGCCAGCAGCGAGACTAGCGGGGGGGCCCCAGAGACCCAGTACTTC.

This rearrangement joins TRBV7-2 to TRBJ2-3; D not certain. The CDR3 extends over 15 amino acids. Trimming removed 1 base from V and 0 bases from J, with 8 bases in between. Germline CDR1 is SGHTA and CDR2 is FQGNSA. Here the CDR3 reads CASSLGLASTDTQYF. DNA for the CDR3: TGTGCCAGCAGCTTAGGGTTAGCTAGCACAGATACGCAGTATTTT. The full variable domain, with the rest looked up from reference TRBV7-2 and TRBJ2-3, is GAGVSQSPSNKVTEKGKDVELRCDPISGHTALYWYRQSLGQGLEFLIYFQGNSAPDKSGLPSDRFSAERTGGSVSTLTIQRTQQEDSAVYLCASSLGLASTDTQYFGPGTRLTVL.

About this clone itself: The sample has other DNA sequences that encode this CDR3 too. The chain is built from TRBV2 and TRBJ2-7; D might be TRBD2 (5 bases). V lost 6 bases and J 2 bases, leaving 8 bases between the germline ends. The CDR3 runs 12 residues. In germline, CDR1 is SNHLY, CDR2 FYNNEI. This CDR3 reads CASREETYEQYF. The CDR3 region has the DNA TGTGCCAGCAGGGAGGAGACCTACGAGCAGTACTTC.

V and J are TRBV7-3 and TRBJ1-1; D is unresolved. Germline CDR1 is SGHTA and CDR2 is FQGTGA. The V end was cut by 2 bases, the J end by 5 bases, with 12 bases between. CDR3 size: 14 residues. CDR3: CASSLLPRWTEAFF. In DNA form, the CDR3 reads TGTGCCAGCAGCTTACTCCCGCGGTGGACTGAAGCTTTCTTT.